The entry that follows covers one TCR beta chain sequence. Its matching antigen is unknown. TCRdb itself ran the reads through MiXCR, one entry per CDR3 protein. The sample yields approximately 600,000 distinct CDR3 sequences, around 40% seen once. The CDR3 extends over 17 amino acids. The V end lost 5 bases, the J end lost 2 bases, and 20 bases lay between the germline ends. In germline, CDR1 is SEHNR, CDR2 FQNEAQ (reference sequence). These data are taken from a study of T cell repertoires in cytomegalovirus infection. The clonotype comes from a human donor in good health (CMV status not recorded). Some clones in this sample may be carry-over from other donors' samples. V gene TRBV7-9 combines with J gene TRBJ2-3; D is possibly TRBD2 (6 bases). The sample in question was cultured PBMCs, obtained from culture after CMV antigen stimulation. The DNA for the CDR3 is TGTGCCAGCAGCCACCGACTGCCGGGGGACCTCACAGATACGCAGTATTTT. Protein sequence: CASSHRLPGDLTDTQYF.